This T cell receptor (beta chain) derives from a study of shared clonotypes between healthy human individuals. The CDR3 is 15 amino acids. Per germline, CDR1 MGHRA and CDR2 YSYEKL. V lost 2 bases, J lost 2 bases, and 13 bases lay in between. Study findings and constraints: An effect of sequencing depth on clonotype sharing among donors was expected.

Notes on this clone: Its antigen is not known.

Authors' methods: There were no quality scores in the junction-only immunoSEQ sequences, so filtering differed. Only in-frame clones appear in the TCRdb table, and some are missing; sequencing was by immunoSEQ multiplex PCR. From that table come the V and J calls and clone size; the DNA was used to work out D and trimming. The sample holds 2 million to 2.5 million clones; 90% to 96% are singletons and the top ten take around 0.13%. The TCR was taken from a man aged 18 to 29 in good health. The V gene is TRBV4-1, the J gene TRBJ2-7; D perhaps matches TRBD1 (8 bases). The sample comprised naive CD4+ T cells sorted from blood. Subset noted: CD45RA+ positively selected. This CDR3 reads CASSQTGGDPYEQYF. CDR3 coding DNA: TGCGCCAGCAGCCAAACAGGGGGGGACCCCTACGAGCAGTACTTC.